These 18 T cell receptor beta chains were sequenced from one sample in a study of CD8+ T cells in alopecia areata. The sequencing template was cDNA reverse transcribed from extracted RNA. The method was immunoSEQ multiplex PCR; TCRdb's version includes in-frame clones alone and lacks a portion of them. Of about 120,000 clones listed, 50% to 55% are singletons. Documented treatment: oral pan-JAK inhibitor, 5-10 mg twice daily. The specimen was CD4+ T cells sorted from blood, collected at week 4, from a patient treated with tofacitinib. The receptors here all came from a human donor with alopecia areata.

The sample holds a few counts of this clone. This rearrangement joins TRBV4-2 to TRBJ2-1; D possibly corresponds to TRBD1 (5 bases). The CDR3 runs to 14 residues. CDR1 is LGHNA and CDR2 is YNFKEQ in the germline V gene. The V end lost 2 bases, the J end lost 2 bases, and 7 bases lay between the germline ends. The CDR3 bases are TGTGCCAGCAGCCAACCAGGGACCTACAATGAGCAGTTCTTC. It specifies CASSQPGTYNEQFF.

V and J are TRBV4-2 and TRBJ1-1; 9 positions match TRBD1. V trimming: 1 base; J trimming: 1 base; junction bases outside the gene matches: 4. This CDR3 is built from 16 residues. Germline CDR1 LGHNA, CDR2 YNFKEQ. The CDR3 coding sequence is TGTGCCAGCAGCCAAGCTGCGGGACAGGGGAACACTGAAGCTTTCTTT. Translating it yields CASSQAAGQGNTEAFF.

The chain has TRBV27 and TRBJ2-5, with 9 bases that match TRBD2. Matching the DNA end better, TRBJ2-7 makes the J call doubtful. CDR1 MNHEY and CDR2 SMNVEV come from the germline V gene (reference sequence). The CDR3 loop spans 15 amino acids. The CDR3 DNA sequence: TGTGCCAGCAGCCACTCCGGGACTAGCTTCAGCGAGCAGTACTTC. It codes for CASSHSGTSFSEQYF.

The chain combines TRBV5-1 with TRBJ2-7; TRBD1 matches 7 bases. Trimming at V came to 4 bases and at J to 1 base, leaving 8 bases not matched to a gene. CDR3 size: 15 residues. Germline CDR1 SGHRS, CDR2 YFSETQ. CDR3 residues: CASSGGQAHSYEQYF. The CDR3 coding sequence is TGCGCCAGCAGCGGAGGACAGGCTCATTCCTACGAGCAGTACTTC.

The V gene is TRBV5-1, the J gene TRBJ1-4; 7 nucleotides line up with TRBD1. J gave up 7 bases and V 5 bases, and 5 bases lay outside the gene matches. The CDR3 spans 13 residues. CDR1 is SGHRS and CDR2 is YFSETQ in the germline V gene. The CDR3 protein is CASRRQGGEKLFF. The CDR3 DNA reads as TGCGCCAGCAGGAGACAGGGTGGTGAAAAACTGTTTTTT.

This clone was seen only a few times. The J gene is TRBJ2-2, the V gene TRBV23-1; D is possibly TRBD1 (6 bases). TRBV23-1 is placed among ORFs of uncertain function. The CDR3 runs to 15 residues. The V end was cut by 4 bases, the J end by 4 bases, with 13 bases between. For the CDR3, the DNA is TGCGCCAGCAGTCTTGGGGGCCCACGCACCGGGGAGCTGTTTTTT. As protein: CASSLGGPRTGELFF.

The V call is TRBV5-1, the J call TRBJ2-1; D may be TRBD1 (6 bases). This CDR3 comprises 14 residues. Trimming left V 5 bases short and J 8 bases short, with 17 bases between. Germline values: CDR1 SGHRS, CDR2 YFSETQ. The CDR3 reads CASREVAGADEQFF. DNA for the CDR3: TGCGCCAGCAGGGAGGTCGCAGGGGCGGATGAGCAGTTCTTC.

The CDR3 protein is CAISREVGEQFF. The CDR3 DNA follows: TGTGCCATCAGTCGAGAGGTTGGTGAGCAGTTCTTC. This chain joins TRBV10-3 and TRBJ2-1; D not resolved. CDR1 is ENHRY and CDR2 is SYGVKD in the germline V gene. The ends were cut back, 5 bases at V and 9 bases at J, with 11 bases in the middle. The length of the CDR3 is 12 residues.

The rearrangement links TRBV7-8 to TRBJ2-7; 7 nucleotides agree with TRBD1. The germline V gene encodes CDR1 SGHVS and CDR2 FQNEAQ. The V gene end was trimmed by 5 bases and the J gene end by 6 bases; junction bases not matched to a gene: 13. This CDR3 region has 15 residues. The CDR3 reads CASSNRDRASTEQYF. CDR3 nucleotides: TGTGCCAGCAGCAACCGGGACAGAGCGTCTACCGAGCAGTACTTC.

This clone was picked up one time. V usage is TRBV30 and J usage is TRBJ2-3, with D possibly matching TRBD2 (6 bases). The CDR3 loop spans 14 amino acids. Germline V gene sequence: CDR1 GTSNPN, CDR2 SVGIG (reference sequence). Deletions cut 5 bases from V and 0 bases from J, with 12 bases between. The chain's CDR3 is CAWGGRSSTDTQYF. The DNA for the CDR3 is TGTGCCTGGGGAGGGAGATCTAGCACAGATACGCAGTATTTT.

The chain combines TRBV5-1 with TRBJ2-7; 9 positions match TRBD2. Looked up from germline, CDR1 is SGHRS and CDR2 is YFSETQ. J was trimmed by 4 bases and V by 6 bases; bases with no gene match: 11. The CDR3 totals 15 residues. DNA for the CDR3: TGCGCCAGCACCGGCTGGGCGGGAGGGATTTACGAGCAGTACTTC. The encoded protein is CASTGWAGGIYEQYF.

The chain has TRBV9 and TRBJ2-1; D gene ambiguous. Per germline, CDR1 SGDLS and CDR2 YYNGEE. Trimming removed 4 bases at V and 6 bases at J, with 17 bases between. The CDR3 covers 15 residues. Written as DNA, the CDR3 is TGTGCCAGCAGCCTCCCCGGGCCGCGGCCCAATGAGCAGTTCTTC. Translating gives CASSLPGPRPNEQFF. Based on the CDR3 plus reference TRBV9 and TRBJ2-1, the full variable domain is DSGVTQTPKHLITATGQRVTLRCSPRSGDLSVYWYQQSLDQGLQFLIQYYNGEERAKGNILERFSAQQFPDLHSELNLSSLELGDSALYFCASSLPGPRPNEQFFGPGTRLTVL.

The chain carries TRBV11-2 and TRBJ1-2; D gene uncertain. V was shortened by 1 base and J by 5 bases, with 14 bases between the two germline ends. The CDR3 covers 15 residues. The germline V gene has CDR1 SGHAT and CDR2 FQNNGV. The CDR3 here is CASSLVDARGYGYTF. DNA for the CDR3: TGTGCCAGCAGCTTAGTTGACGCCCGAGGGTATGGCTACACCTTC.

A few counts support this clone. CDR3 region: CSVEDSGTGKETQYF. CDR3 DNA sequence: TGCAGCGTTGAAGATTCGGGGACAGGTAAAGAGACCCAGTACTTC. The chain has TRBV29-1 and TRBJ2-5; the match to TRBD1 covers 8 bases. This CDR3 has 15 residues. The J segment lost 3 bases and the V segment lost 0 bases, leaving 6 bases of the junction unmatched. Germline CDR1 is SQVTM and CDR2 is ANQGSEA.

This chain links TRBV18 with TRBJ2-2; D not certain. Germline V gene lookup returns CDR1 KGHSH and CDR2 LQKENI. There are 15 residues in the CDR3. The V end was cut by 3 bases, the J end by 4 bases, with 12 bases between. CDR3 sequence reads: CASSPDPPGTGELFF. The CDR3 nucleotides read TGTGCCAGCTCACCCGACCCCCCAGGCACCGGGGAGCTGTTTTTT.

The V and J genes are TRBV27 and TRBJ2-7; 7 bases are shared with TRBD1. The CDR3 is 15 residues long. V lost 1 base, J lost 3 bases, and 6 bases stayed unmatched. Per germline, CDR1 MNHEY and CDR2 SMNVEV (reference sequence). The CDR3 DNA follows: TGTGCCAGCAGTTTATTCCTGGGACAGAGCTACGAGCAGTACTTC. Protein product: CASSLFLGQSYEQYF.

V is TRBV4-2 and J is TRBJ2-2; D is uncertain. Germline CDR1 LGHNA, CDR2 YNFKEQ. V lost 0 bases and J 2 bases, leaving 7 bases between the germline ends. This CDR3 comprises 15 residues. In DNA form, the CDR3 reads TGTGCCAGCAGCCAAGATTCGGTAAACACCGGGGAGCTGTTTTTT. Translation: CASSQDSVNTGELFF.

CDR3 nucleotide sequence: TGCAGCGTTGCCACCAGGGAGTTAGATACGCAGTATTTT. Translating gives CSVATRELDTQYF. The V call is TRBV29-1, the J call TRBJ2-3, with D perhaps TRBD1 or TRBD2 (5 bases each). The germline gives CDR1 SQVTM, CDR2 ANQGSEA. The CDR3 runs to 13 residues. Trimming pared 4 bases from V and 5 bases from J, leaving 13 bases between.